The entry below gives a single T cell receptor beta chain sequence along with its context. This clone was detected many times. The antigen it binds to is not known. Per-nucleotide qualities are absent, and no much larger clonotype sits a single base away. This sample was taken from a study of T cells after posttransplantation cyclophosphamide (dated by TCRdb to the mid-2010s). Regarding the complete study: Using TRB sequencing, the study followed how the T cell repertoire rebuilt after myeloablative bone marrow transplantation with posttransplantation cyclophosphamide given as GVHD prophylaxis. Samples from roughly 35 PTCy-treated patients, along with samples from roughly 15 of their related bone marrow donors, underwent antigen receptor sequencing. Blood from all 35 or so PTCy patients who had 1-year posttransplant specimens underwent TRB sequencing. In 3 patients, TRB sequencing was also performed on up to about 3 more blood samples taken 2 to 5.2 years after transplant, and in several patients, pretransplant blood was also TRB-sequenced. Because TRA and TRB clonality correlated tightly in some ten samples, later TCR analyses were limited to TRB. Public TRB sequences were searched against a database of over 3,600 sequences associated with responses to pathogens, tumor antigens, self-antigens and alloantigens.

Genomic DNA was used for TRB sequencing, which was performed with the immunoSEQ assay at survey resolution or with the hsTCRB kit. In the original analysis: The immunoSEQ software was used for initial read processing, and the LymphoSeq R package was used for repertoire analyses. Clonality was computed as 1 minus normalized Shannon entropy, and a Gini coefficient was also calculated for each TRB dataset. Phenotypes of unsorted samples were inferred by mapping TRB sequences from sorted subsets of the recipient or donor onto unsorted samples of the same recipient. TCRdb stores this immuneACCESS table with in-frame sequences only. Part of the clones is absent; in the studies checked, under half of the shortfall reflects unresolved V genes, and no reason is known for the rest. The V and J calls and the clone size are those of that table, but D and trimming were determined from the DNA. The table records over 30,000 clones for this sample, and not one of them appears only once. Clones ranked in the top ten supply 4% to 5.5% of the sample.

CDR1 and CDR2 are drawn from the germline V gene (reference sequence): GTSNPN, SVGIG. Trimming accounts for 2 bases at V and 2 bases at J, while the number of junction bases matched to no gene is 0. The CDR3 holds 13 amino acids from the cysteine to the phenylalanine. The sequence is cut down to CDR3 DNA, 39 bases in frame from base 1. Overall results and qualifications from the work: Across roughly 49 patients, TRB clonality was highly associated with recipient CMV seropositivity and CMV reactivation, and diversity in PTCy patients was similar to diversity in CNI/methotrexate controls. The TRB repertoires of T cells infiltrating skin or GI tract showed only limited overlap with the TRB repertoires of T cells in blood. Donor-recipient similarity was low at 1-2 months but rose over the first year, and later blood repertoires were often dominated by donor CD8+ memory clones.

On the day of marrow donation, related bone marrow donors gave peripheral blood samples. Peripheral blood and bone marrow mononuclear cells were isolated by Ficoll-Hypaque density centrifugation and cryopreserved. The receptor's source is a woman aged 50 to 65 in good health and a related stem cell transplant donor. This chain is built from TRBV30 and TRBJ2-1, with 7 junctional bases fitting TRBD1. Sample: PBMCs. In nucleotide form, the sequence is TGTGCCTGGAGTCAGGGGGCCTACAATGAGCAGTTCTTC. Translated, this gives CAWSQGAYNEQFF.